This TCR beta chain was recorded in a study of cytomegalovirus exposure and HLA in healthy donors. On the study more broadly: The approximately 120 validation repertoires were produced on the same platform as the roughly 700 repertoires of the first cohort. This was reported in a later analysis.

Sequencing was performed with immunoSEQ multiplex PCR; in TCRdb, only in-frame clones are kept and a portion is missing. The table has approximately 97,000 clones, approximately 94% seen once. V was pared by 0 bases and J by 10 bases, with 16 bases between. The CDR3 has 15 amino acids. Germline CDR1 and CDR2: LGHNA and YNFKEQ. The V call is TRBV4-2, the J call TRBJ1-3; D is perhaps TRBD1 (5 bases). This clonotype was sampled from a woman in her thirties in good health and CMV-seropositive. Sequencing input: PBMCs. The CDR3 here is CASSQETGGRLTIYF. The DNA of the CDR3 is TGTGCCAGCAGCCAAGAAACCGGGGGGAGGTTAACCATATATTTT.